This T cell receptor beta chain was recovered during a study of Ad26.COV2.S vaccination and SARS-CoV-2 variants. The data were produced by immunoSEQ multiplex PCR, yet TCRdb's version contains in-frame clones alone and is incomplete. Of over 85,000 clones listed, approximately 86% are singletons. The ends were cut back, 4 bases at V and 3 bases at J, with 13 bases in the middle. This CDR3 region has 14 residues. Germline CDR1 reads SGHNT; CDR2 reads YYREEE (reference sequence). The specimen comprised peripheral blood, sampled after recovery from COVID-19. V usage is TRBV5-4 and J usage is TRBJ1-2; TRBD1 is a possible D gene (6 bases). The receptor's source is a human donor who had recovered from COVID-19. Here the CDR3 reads CASSPWGAHYGYTF. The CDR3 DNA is TGTGCCAGCAGCCCCTGGGGGGCACACTATGGCTACACCTTC. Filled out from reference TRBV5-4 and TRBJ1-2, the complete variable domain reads ETGVTQSPTHLIKTRGQQVTLRCSSQSGHNTVSWYQQALGQGPQFIFQYYREEENGRGNFPPRFSGLQFPNYSSELNVNALELDDSALYLCASSPWGAHYGYTFGSGTRLTVV.